This T cell receptor beta chain is from a study of blood T cell repertoires in COVID-19. Study-wide background: COVID-19 samples, acute and convalescent, were from the United States, Italy and Spain.

Authors' analysis steps: Amplification with reference gene primers provided the estimates of nucleated cell counts. Method: immunoSEQ multiplex PCR; TCRdb's copy keeps in-frame clones and lacks some. V and J calls and clone size are as listed in that table; D and trimming were resolved from the DNA. The data contain 200,000 to 250,000 clones, 80% to 90% of them singletons. Trimming shortened V by 2 bases and J by 2 bases, and 15 bases separated the two germline ends. This CDR3 spans 16 amino acids. CDR1 is SGHRS and CDR2 is YFSETQ in the germline V gene. In assigning cohorts, the study relied on participant-reported clinical history. Exposed study participants had met a COVID-19 case within 2 weeks before entry.

The chain couples TRBV5-1 to TRBJ2-3; D gene ambiguous. The origin of this receptor is a woman in her 30s who had been exposed to COVID-19. Specimen: PBMCs or T cells enriched from blood (not recorded which). CDR3 amino acids: CASSFDFDTSTDTQYF. DNA of the CDR3: TGCGCCAGCAGCTTCGATTTTGACACCTCCACAGATACGCAGTATTTT.